The clone carrying this T cell receptor beta chain showed up just once. The target antigen is unknown. Data came from immunoSEQ multiplex PCR; TCRdb stores just in-frame clones and leaves some out. The sample contains about 94,000 clones, roughly 89% of which appear only once. The data are from a study of T cell responses to AZD1222 COVID-19 vaccine. Study outcomes and limitations: Targets within unmutated variant regions were reportedly found for nearly half of spike-specific TCRs.

V was clipped by 1 base and J by 0 bases, with 8 bases between them. CDR3 length: 14 residues. The germline V gene encodes CDR1 SGHDT and CDR2 YYEEEE. The input for sequencing was peripheral blood, taken on day 0 of AZD1222 vaccination. The source of this sequence is an adult in good health. This chain joins TRBV5-6 and TRBJ2-7; D is unclear. The CDR3, as DNA: TGTGCCAGCAGCTTGTTTCACGACTCCTACGAGCAGTACTTC. This translates into CASSLFHDSYEQYF.